This T cell receptor (beta chain) stems from a study of T cell responses to AZD1222 COVID-19 vaccine. Sequencing used immunoSEQ multiplex PCR; TCRdb keeps in-frame clones, though not all of them. The sample lists around 130,000 clones, over 90% seen once, with approximately 5.4% in the top ten. The starting material was peripheral blood, obtained on day 0 of AZD1222 vaccination. This TCR was sampled from an adult in good health.

CDR3 sequence: CASSISGSRTQYF. The CDR3 DNA follows: TGTGCCAGTAGTATTTCTGGGTCTAGGACCCAGTACTTC. This sequence joins TRBV19 and TRBJ2-5; D unresolved. Germline V lookup: CDR1 LNHDA, CDR2 SQIVND (reference sequence). This CDR3 spans 13 amino acids. Trimming took off 3 bases at V and 7 bases at J, with 12 bases between the two ends.